These 8 T cell receptor beta chains originate from one sample sequenced in a study of T-cell reconstitution after alpha-beta-depleted transplantation in children. Preparation of the TCRbeta library was carried out with unique molecular identifiers. TCRdb reprocessed the PCR reads with MiXCR, giving one entry per CDR3 protein. This sample has about 500,000 distinct CDR3 sequences; 30% to 35% occur once, and the top ten carry 2.4%. The sequenced sample was PBMCs from the stem cell graft donor, obtained from the stem cell graft. The receptors shown here come from a human donor who donated a stem cell graft to a child with aplastic anemia.

The V gene is TRBV10-1, the J gene TRBJ1-2; no clear D. Per the germline V gene, CDR1 is WNHNN and CDR2 is SYGVQD (reference sequence). Between the trimmed V and J ends, which lost 6 bases and 8 bases, there was a span of 1 base. This CDR3 is 8 amino acids long. The CDR3 loop reads CASSGYTF. DNA for the CDR3: TGCGCCAGCAGCGGCTACACCTTC.

This clonotype was counted ten times or more. The genes are TRBV5-1 and TRBJ2-3; TRBD1 might be the D (6 bases). The ends were cut back, 4 bases at V and 6 bases at J, with 15 bases in the middle. Looked up from germline, CDR1 is SGHRS and CDR2 is YFSETQ. The CDR3 contains 14 residues. The CDR3 protein is CASSTAQGKDTQYF. Here the CDR3 DNA reads TGCGCCAGCAGCACCGCGCAGGGGAAGGATACGCAGTATTTT.

This clonotype was counted a few times. The J gene is TRBJ2-1, the V gene TRBV6-2 or TRBV6-3; 7 nucleotides match TRBD2. The CDR3 covers 16 residues. Germline V gives CDR1 MNHEY, CDR2 SVGEGT. Trimming at V came to 6 bases and at J to 2 bases, leaving 10 bases not matched to a gene. CDR3 loop: CASSSVRLAPYNEQFF. CDR3 in DNA: TGTGCCAGCAGCTCTGTCCGACTAGCCCCCTACAATGAGCAGTTCTTC.

The rearrangement joins TRBV7-2 to TRBJ1-4; D is undetermined. The germline CDR1 and CDR2 sequences are SGHTA and FQGNSA. V dropped 3 bases and J dropped 2 bases, with 7 bases sitting between them. This CDR3 is built from 14 residues. The CDR3 bases are TGTGCCAGCAGCTTCAGTTTCACTAATGAAAAACTGTTTTTT. It specifies CASSFSFTNEKLFF.

This chain connects TRBV5-5 to TRBJ2-1, with 8 bases matching TRBD2. Per the germline V gene, CDR1 is SGHKS and CDR2 is YYEKEE (reference sequence). Trimming at V came to 1 base and at J to 1 base, leaving 4 bases not matched to a gene. The CDR3 spans 16 residues. The CDR3 reads CASSLTLAVSYNEQFF. CDR3 nucleotide sequence: TGTGCCAGCAGCTTGACACTAGCGGTATCCTACAATGAGCAGTTCTTC.

This chain links TRBV20-1 with TRBJ2-1; TRBD1 aligns across 7 bases. The germline V gene has CDR1 DFQATT and CDR2 SNEGSKA (reference sequence). There are 13 residues in the CDR3. The trim removed 6 bases at V and 0 bases at J, leaving 2 bases unmatched. CDR3 protein: CSAAGGSYNEQFF. For the CDR3, the DNA is TGCAGTGCCGCAGGGGGCTCCTACAATGAGCAGTTCTTC.

The V call is TRBV20-1, the J call TRBJ2-1, with D possibly TRBD2 on 5 matching bases. Germline CDR1 and CDR2: DFQATT and SNEGSKA (reference sequence). Trimming shortened V by 0 bases and J by 0 bases, and 9 bases separated the two germline ends. The CDR3 is made up of 15 amino acids. The CDR3 is CSARERGRSYNEQFF. The DNA of the CDR3 is TGCAGTGCTAGAGAACGGGGTCGCTCCTACAATGAGCAGTTCTTC.

In its sample, this clonotype was seen a few times. The J gene is TRBJ2-1, the V gene TRBV15, with no clear D. In germline, CDR1 is LNHNV, CDR2 YYDKDF (reference sequence). The CDR3 sequence is 13 residues long. Deletions cut 1 base from V and 2 bases from J, with 3 bases between. CDR3: CATSRGTYNEQFF. For the CDR3, the DNA is TGTGCCACCAGCAGAGGGACCTACAATGAGCAGTTCTTC.